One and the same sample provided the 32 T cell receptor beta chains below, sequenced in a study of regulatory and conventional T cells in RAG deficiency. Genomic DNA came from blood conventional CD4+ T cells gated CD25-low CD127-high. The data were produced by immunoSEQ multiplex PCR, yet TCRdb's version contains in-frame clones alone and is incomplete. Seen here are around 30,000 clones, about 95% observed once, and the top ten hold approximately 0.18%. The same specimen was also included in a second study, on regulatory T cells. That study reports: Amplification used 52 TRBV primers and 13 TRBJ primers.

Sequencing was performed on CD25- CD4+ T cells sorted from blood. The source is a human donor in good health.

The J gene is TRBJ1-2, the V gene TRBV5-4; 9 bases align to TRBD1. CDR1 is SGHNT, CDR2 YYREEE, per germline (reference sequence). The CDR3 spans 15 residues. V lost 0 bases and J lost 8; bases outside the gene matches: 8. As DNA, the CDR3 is TGTGCCAGCAGCTTGGGGGGACAGGGTTCCGGAGGCTACACCTTC. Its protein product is CASSLGGQGSGGYTF. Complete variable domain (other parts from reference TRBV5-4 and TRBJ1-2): ETGVTQSPTHLIKTRGQQVTLRCSSQSGHNTVSWYQQALGQGPQFIFQYYREEENGRGNFPPRFSGLQFPNYSSELNVNALELDDSALYLCASSLGGQGSGGYTFGSGTRLTVV.

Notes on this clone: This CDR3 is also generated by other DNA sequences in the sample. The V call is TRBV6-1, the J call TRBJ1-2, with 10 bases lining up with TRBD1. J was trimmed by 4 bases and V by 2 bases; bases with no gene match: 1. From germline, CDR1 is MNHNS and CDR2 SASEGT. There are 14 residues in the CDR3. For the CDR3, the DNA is TGTGCCAGCAGTGAACGGACAGGGGGCTATGGCTACACCTTC. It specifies CASSERTGGYGYTF.

CDR3 in amino acids: CASSEAGGAGANVLTF. DNA of the CDR3: TGTGCCAGCAGTGAAGCGGGGGGGGCTGGGGCCAACGTCCTGACTTTC. The chain is built from TRBV6-1 and TRBJ2-6; the match to TRBD2 covers 7 bases. This CDR3 is 16 amino acids long. The germline CDR1 and CDR2 sequences are MNHNS and SASEGT. V trimming: 0 bases; J trimming: 2 bases; junction bases outside the gene matches: 1.

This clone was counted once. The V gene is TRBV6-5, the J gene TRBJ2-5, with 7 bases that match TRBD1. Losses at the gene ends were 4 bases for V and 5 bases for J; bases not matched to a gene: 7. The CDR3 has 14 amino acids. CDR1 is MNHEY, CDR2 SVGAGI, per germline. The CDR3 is CASSSGTVFETQYF. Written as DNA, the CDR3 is TGTGCCAGCAGTTCCGGGACAGTTTTTGAGACCCAGTACTTC.

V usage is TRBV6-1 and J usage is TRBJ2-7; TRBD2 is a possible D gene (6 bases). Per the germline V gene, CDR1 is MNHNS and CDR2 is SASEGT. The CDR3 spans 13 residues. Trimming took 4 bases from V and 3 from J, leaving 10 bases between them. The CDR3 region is CASSGRDGYEQYF. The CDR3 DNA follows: TGTGCCAGCAGTGGGCGGGACGGCTACGAGCAGTACTTC.

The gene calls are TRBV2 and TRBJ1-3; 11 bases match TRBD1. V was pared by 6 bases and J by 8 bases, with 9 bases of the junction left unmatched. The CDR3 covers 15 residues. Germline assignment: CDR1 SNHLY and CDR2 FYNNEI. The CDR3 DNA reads TGTGCCAGCAGAGCGGGCGGGACAGGGGGAGACACCATATATTTT. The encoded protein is CASRAGGTGGDTIYF. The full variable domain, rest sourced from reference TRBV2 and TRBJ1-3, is EPEVTQTPSHQVTQMGQEVILRCVPISNHLYFYWYRQILGQKVEFLVSFYNNEISEKSEIFDDQFSVERPDGSNFTLKIRSTKLEDSAMYFCASRAGGTGGDTIYFGEGSWLTVV.

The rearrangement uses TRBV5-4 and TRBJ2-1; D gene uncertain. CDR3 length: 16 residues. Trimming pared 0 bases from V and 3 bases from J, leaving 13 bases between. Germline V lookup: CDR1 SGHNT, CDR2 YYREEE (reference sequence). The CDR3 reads CASSLDRQTSYNEQFF. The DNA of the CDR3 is TGTGCCAGCAGCTTGGATCGCCAGACAAGCTACAATGAGCAGTTCTTC. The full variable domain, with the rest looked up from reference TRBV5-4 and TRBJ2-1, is ETGVTQSPTHLIKTRGQQVTLRCSSQSGHNTVSWYQQALGQGPQFIFQYYREEENGRGNFPPRFSGLQFPNYSSELNVNALELDDSALYLCASSLDRQTSYNEQFFGPGTRLTVL.

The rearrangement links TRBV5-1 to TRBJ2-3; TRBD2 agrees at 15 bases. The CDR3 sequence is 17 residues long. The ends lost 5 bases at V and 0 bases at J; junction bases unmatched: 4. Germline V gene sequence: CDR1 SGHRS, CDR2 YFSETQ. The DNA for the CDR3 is TGCGCCAGCAGGGGGACTAGCGGGGGGCCTAGCACAGATACGCAGTATTTT. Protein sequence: CASRGTSGGPSTDTQYF.

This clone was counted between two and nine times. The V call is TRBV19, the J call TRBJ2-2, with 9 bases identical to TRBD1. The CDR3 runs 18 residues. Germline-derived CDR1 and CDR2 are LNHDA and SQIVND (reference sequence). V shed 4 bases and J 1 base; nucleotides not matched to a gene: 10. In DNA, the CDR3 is TGTGCCAGTAGTACCCGGGACAGGGATGGGGAGAACACCGGGGAGCTGTTTTTT. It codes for CASSTRDRDGENTGELFF.

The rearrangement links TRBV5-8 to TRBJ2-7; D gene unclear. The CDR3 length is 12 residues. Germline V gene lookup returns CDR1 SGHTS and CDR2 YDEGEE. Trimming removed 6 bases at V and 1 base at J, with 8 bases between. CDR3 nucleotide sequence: TGTGCCAGCACCCTCTCGTCCTACGAGCAGTACTTC. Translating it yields CASTLSSYEQYF.

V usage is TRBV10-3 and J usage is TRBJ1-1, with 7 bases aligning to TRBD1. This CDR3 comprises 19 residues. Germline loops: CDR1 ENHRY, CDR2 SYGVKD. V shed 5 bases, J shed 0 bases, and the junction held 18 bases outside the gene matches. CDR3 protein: CAISNPTLGGRRMNTEAFF. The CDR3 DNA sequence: TGTGCCATCAGTAACCCCACGTTAGGGGGCAGAAGGATGAACACTGAAGCTTTCTTT.

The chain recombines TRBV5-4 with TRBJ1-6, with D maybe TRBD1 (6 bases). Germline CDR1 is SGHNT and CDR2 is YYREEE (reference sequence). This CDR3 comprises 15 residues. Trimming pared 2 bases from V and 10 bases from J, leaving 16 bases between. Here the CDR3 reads CASSLETGWESPLHF. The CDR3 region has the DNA TGTGCCAGCAGCTTAGAAACAGGGTGGGAATCACCCCTCCACTTT.

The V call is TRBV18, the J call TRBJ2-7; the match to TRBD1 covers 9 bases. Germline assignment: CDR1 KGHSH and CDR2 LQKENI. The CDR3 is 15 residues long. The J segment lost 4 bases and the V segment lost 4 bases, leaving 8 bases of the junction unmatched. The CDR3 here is CASSQMGQGGYEQYF. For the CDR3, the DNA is TGTGCCAGCTCACAGATGGGACAGGGTGGATACGAGCAGTACTTC.

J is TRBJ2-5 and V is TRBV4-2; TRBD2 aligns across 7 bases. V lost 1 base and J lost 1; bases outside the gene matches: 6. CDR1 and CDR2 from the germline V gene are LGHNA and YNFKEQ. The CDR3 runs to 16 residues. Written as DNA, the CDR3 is TGTGCCAGCAGCCAAGCTCGAGGCGGGGGCCAAGAGACCCAGTACTTC. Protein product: CASSQARGGGQETQYF.

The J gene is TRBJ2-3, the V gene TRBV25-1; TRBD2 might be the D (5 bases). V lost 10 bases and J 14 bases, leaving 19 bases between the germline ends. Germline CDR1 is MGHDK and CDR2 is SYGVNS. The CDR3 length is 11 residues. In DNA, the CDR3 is TGTGCCATCTCACTCGGGCCTAGCCGGTATTTT. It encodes CAISLGPSRYF.

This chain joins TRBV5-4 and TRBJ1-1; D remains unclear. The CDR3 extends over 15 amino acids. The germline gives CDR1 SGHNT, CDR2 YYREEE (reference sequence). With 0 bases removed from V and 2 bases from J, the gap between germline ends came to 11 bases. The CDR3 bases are TGTGCCAGCAGCTTGGTGGCTCAGATAAACACTGAAGCTTTCTTT. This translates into CASSLVAQINTEAFF.

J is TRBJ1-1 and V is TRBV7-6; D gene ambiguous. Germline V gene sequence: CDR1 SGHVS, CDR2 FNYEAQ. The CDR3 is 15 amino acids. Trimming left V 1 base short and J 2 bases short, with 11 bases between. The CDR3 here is CASSLVRAGNTEAFF. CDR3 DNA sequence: TGTGCCAGCAGCTTAGTTAGGGCGGGTAACACTGAAGCTTTCTTT.

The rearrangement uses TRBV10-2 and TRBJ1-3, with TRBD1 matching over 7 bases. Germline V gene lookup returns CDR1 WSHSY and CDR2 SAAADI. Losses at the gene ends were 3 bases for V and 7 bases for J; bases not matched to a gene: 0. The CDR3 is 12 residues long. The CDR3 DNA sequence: TGCGCCAGCAGTGACAGGGGGAACACCATATATTTT. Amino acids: CASSDRGNTIYF.

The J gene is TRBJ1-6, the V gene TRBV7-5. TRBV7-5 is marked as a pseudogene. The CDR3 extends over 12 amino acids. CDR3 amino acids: CARSLAAPPLHF. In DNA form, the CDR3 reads TGTGCCAGAAGCTTAGCCGCGCCACCCCTCCACTTT.

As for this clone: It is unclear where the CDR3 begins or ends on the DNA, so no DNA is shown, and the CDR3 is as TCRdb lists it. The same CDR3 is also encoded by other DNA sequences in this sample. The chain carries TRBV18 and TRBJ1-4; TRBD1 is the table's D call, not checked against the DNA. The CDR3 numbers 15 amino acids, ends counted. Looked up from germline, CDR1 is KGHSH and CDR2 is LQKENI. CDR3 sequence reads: CASSVGQGTNEKLFF.

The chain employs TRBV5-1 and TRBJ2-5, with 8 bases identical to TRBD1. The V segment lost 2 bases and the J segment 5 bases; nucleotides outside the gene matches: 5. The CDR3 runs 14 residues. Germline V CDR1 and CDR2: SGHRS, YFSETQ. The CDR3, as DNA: TGCGCCAGCAGCTTTCGACAGGGGTTGGAGACCCAGTACTTC. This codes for CASSFRQGLETQYF.

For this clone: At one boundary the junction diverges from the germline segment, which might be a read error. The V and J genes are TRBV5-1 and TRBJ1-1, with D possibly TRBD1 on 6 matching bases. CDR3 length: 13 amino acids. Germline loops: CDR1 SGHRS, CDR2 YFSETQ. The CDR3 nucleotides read TGCGCCAGCCATAGGGGGGGGAACCCTGAAGCTTTCTTT. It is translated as CASHRGGNPEAFF. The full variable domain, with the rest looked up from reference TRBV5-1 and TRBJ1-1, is KAGVTQTPRYLIKTRGQQVTLSCSPISGHRSVSWYQQTPGQGLQFLFEYFSETQRNKGNFPGRFSGRQFSNSRSEMNVSTLELGDSALYLCASHRGGNPEAFFGQGTRLTVV.

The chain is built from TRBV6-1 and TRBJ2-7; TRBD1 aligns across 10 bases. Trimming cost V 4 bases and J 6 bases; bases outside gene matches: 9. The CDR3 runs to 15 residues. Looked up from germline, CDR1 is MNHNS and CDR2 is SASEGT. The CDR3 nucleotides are TGTGCCAGCAGTGTGATTGGACAGGGGGGCGGCGAGCAGTACTTC. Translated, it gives CASSVIGQGGGEQYF.

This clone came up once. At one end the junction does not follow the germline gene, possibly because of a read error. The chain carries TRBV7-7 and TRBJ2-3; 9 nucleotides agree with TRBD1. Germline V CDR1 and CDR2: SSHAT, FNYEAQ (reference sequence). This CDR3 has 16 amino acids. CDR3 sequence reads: CASSFPGTGYTDTQYF. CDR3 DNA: TGTGCTAGCAGCTTTCCCGGGACAGGGTATACAGATACGCAGTATTTT.

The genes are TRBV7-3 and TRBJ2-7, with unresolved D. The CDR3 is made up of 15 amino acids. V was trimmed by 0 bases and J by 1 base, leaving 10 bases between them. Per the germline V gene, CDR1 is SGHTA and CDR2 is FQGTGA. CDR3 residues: CASSLTFGPSYEQYF. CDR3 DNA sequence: TGTGCCAGCAGCTTAACTTTTGGCCCATCCTACGAGCAGTACTTC.

CDR3 amino acids: CASSLGDQGKTQYF. The CDR3 nucleotides are TGTGCCAGCAGCTTAGGGGACCAGGGGAAGACCCAGTACTTC. The chain couples TRBV7-9 to TRBJ2-5, with D perhaps matching TRBD1 (6 bases). Between the trimmed V and J ends, which lost 1 base and 6 bases, there was a span of 12 bases. The germline V gene encodes CDR1 SEHNR and CDR2 FQNEAQ (reference sequence). This CDR3 spans 14 amino acids.

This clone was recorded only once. The CDR3 DNA is TGCAGCGTTGCCCCAGGGCCAACTAATGAAAAACTGTTTTTT. This encodes CSVAPGPTNEKLFF. J is TRBJ1-4 and V is TRBV29-1; TRBD1 is a possible D gene (5 bases). V was shortened by 4 bases and J by 0 bases, with 9 bases between the two germline ends. Germline CDR1 is SQVTM and CDR2 is ANQGSEA. The CDR3 consists of 14 residues.

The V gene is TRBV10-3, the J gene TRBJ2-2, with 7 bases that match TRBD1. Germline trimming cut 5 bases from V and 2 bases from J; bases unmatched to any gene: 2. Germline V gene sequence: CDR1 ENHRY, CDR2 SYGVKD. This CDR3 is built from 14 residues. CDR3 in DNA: TGTGCCATCAGTTGGGACAGCAACACCGGGGAGCTGTTTTTT. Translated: CAISWDSNTGELFF.

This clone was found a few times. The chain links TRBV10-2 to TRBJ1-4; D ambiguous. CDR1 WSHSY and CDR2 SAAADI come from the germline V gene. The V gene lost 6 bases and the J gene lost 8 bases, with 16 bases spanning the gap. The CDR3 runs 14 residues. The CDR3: CASRLDGAQEKLFF. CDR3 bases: TGCGCCAGCAGACTAGACGGAGCGCAGGAAAAACTGTTTTTT.

The CDR3 here is CASSSGTGYEKLFF. The CDR3 coding sequence is TGTGCCAGCAGCTCAGGGACAGGATACGAAAAACTGTTTTTT. The chain carries TRBV5-4 and TRBJ1-4; 8 bases align to TRBD1. CDR1 SGHNT and CDR2 YYREEE come from the germline V gene (reference sequence). V trimming: 3 bases; J trimming: 8 bases; junction bases outside the gene matches: 6. The CDR3 is made up of 14 amino acids. The full variable domain, in which reference TRBV5-4 and TRBJ1-4 provide the parts outside the CDR3, is ETGVTQSPTHLIKTRGQQVTLRCSSQSGHNTVSWYQQALGQGPQFIFQYYREEENGRGNFPPRFSGLQFPNYSSELNVNALELDDSALYLCASSSGTGYEKLFFGSGTQLSVL.

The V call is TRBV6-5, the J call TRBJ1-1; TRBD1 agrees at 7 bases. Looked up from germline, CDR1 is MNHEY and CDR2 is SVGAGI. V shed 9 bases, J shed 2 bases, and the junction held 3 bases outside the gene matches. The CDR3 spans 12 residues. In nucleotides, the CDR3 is TGTGCCAGTTACAGGGGAAACACTGAAGCTTTCTTT. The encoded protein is CASYRGNTEAFF.

CDR3 in amino acids: CASSLLQETQYF. CDR3 nucleotides: TGCGCCAGCAGCTTGCTCCAAGAGACCCAGTACTTC. This sequence joins TRBV5-1 and TRBJ2-5; no clear D gene. Germline assignment: CDR1 SGHRS and CDR2 YFSETQ. V gave up 1 base and J gave up 1 base, with 2 bases separating them. CDR3 length equals 12 residues.